One and the same sample provided the 27 T cell receptor beta chains below, sequenced in a study of OX40 agonist ivuxolimab in advanced cancers. Some clones are missing from TCRdb's copy, which holds only in-frame ones; the method was immunoSEQ multiplex PCR. The sample has roughly 23,000 clones; about four fifths are singletons. The source was CD4+ or CD8+ T cells sorted from blood, collected in a trial of the OX40 agonist ivuxolimab. Receptors were obtained from an adult with an advanced solid tumor such as melanoma, head and neck, liver or kidney cancer.

This clone was detected only a few times. The chain joins TRBV11-3 to TRBJ1-4; D uncertain. Germline V gives CDR1 SGHNT, CDR2 YENEEA. V lost 1 base and J 1 base, leaving 7 bases between the germline ends. The CDR3 contains 15 residues. The CDR3 DNA reads TGTGCCAGCAGCTTAGTGAGGGTAACTAATGAAAAACTGTTTTTT. It yields the protein CASSLVRVTNEKLFF.

The rearrangement joins TRBV10-3 to TRBJ2-5, with D hard to call. The CDR3 totals 14 residues. Trimming removed 0 bases from V and 2 bases from J, with 7 bases in between. Germline loops: CDR1 ENHRY, CDR2 SYGVKD. Here the CDR3 reads CAISESTAQETQYF. In DNA form, the CDR3 reads TGTGCCATCAGTGAGTCAACAGCTCAAGAGACCCAGTACTTC.

Written as DNA, the CDR3 is TGTGCCAGTAGACCTACTCAACACAGGGGGCGGAACACCGGGGAGCTGTTTTTT. Amino acid sequence: CASRPTQHRGRNTGELFF. The J gene is TRBJ2-2, the V gene TRBV19; 9 bases line up with TRBD1. The CDR3 is made up of 18 amino acids. Germline values: CDR1 LNHDA, CDR2 SQIVND (reference sequence). J was trimmed by 1 base and V by 6 bases; bases with no gene match: 12.

V gene TRBV7-9 combines with J gene TRBJ2-5; D uncertain. Germline V gene sequence: CDR1 SEHNR, CDR2 FQNEAQ (reference sequence). V was shortened by 5 bases and J by 3 bases, with 10 bases between the two germline ends. CDR3 length: 13 residues. CDR3 amino acids: CASSHYTEETQYF. The CDR3 bases are TGTGCCAGCAGCCATTATACAGAAGAGACCCAGTACTTC.

This chain uses TRBV27 with TRBJ2-4, with D unresolved. The length of the CDR3 is 13 residues. Trimming removed 7 bases from V and 6 bases from J, with 13 bases in between. The V gene's germline CDR1 is MNHEY and CDR2 SMNVEV (reference sequence). This chain's CDR3 is CASTSRPTNIQYF. For the CDR3, the DNA is TGTGCCAGCACCTCCCGACCTACAAACATTCAGTACTTC.

The chain couples TRBV6-5 to TRBJ2-3; D perhaps matches TRBD1 (7 bases). The CDR3 contains 16 residues. The V gene's germline CDR1 is MNHEY and CDR2 SVGAGI. The ends were cut back, 2 bases at V and 1 base at J, with 13 bases in the middle. The CDR3 nucleotides read TGTGCCAGCAGTTACCCTGGAGGGACAGGCACAGATACGCAGTATTTT. Protein sequence: CASSYPGGTGTDTQYF.

The rearrangement links TRBV2 to TRBJ2-2; 14 bases map to TRBD2. Germline-derived CDR1 and CDR2 are SNHLY and FYNNEI. The CDR3 is 18 residues long. The J segment lost 0 bases and the V segment lost 5 bases, leaving 5 bases of the junction unmatched. DNA for the CDR3: TGTGCCAGCAGTAGCGAGGGACTAGCGGGAGCGAACACCGGGGAGCTGTTTTTT. Translating it yields CASSSEGLAGANTGELFF.

With respect to this clone: At one end the junction does not follow the germline gene, possibly because of a read error. The chain recombines TRBV7-9 with TRBJ2-7, with TRBD1 matching 8 bases. Looked up from germline, CDR1 is SEHNR and CDR2 is FQNEAQ (reference sequence). This CDR3 region has 14 residues. In DNA, the CDR3 is TGTGCCAGCAGTCCCGGGACAGGCTCCTACGGGCAGTACTTC. As protein: CASSPGTGSYGQYF.

This chain links TRBV18 with TRBJ2-1, with D perhaps being TRBD1 or TRBD2 (5 bases each). Germline V gene sequence: CDR1 KGHSH, CDR2 LQKENI. V was cut by 3 bases and J by 4 bases, with 10 bases left in between. The CDR3 has 14 amino acids. The CDR3 nucleotides are TGTGCCAGCTCACCGCCGGGACGATACAATGAGCAGTTCTTC. It encodes CASSPPGRYNEQFF.

The sample holds one count of this clone. This chain connects TRBV9 to TRBJ2-5, with a possible D match to TRBD2 (6 bases). V lost 3 bases and J 4 bases, leaving 25 bases between the germline ends. This CDR3 is built from 18 residues. Germline V CDR1 and CDR2: SGDLS, YYNGEE. In DNA form, the CDR3 reads TGTGCCAGCAGCGATCCGGGAGAACTGGGACTCTCTCGAGAGACCCAGTACTTC. Amino acid sequence: CASSDPGELGLSRETQYF.

The genes are TRBV7-8 and TRBJ1-3; D unresolved. The CDR3 sequence is 12 residues long. The V end was cut by 3 bases, the J end by 4 bases, with 4 bases between. Germline assignment: CDR1 SGHVS and CDR2 FQNEAQ. CDR3 in amino acids: CASSFVGNTIYF. CDR3 nucleotides: TGTGCCAGCAGCTTCGTAGGAAACACCATATATTTT.

This clone has more than one count but fewer than ten. This chain joins TRBV6-5 and TRBJ1-2, with D possibly matching TRBD1 (6 bases). The V gene lost 10 bases and the J gene lost 8 bases, with 17 bases spanning the gap. Per germline, CDR1 MNHEY and CDR2 SVGAGI. There are 12 residues in the CDR3. This CDR3 is CATFGGPGGYTF. The CDR3 region has the DNA TGTGCCACCTTCGGGGGGCCGGGGGGCTACACCTTC.

This clone occurred a few times. This chain uses TRBV6-5 with TRBJ1-4; the D is unclear. V was trimmed by 7 bases and J by 8 bases, leaving 14 bases between them. The CDR3 has 13 residues. Germline assignment: CDR1 MNHEY and CDR2 SVGAGI. This CDR3 reads CASTRPGYEKLFF. DNA for the CDR3: TGTGCCAGCACCCGGCCAGGTTACGAAAAACTGTTTTTT.

This rearrangement joins TRBV19 to TRBJ2-3; 14 bases map to TRBD2. The CDR3 is made up of 16 amino acids. J gave up 0 bases and V 8 bases, and 4 bases lay outside the gene matches. From germline, CDR1 is LNHDA and CDR2 SQIVND (reference sequence). CDR3 nucleotide sequence: TGTGCCAGTGCGACTAGCGGGGGGGTTAGCACAGATACGCAGTATTTT. This sequence encodes CASATSGGVSTDTQYF. Supplemented by reference TRBV19 and TRBJ2-3, the full variable domain reads DGGITQSPKYLFRKEGQNVTLSCEQNLNHDAMYWYRQDPGQGLRLIYYSQIVNDFQKGDIAEGYSVSREKKESFPLTVTSAQKNPTAFYLCASATSGGVSTDTQYFGPGTRLTVL.

The V and J genes are TRBV6-5 and TRBJ2-7; TRBD2 aligns across 13 bases. The CDR3 runs 15 residues. Germline V gene sequence: CDR1 MNHEY, CDR2 SVGAGI. J gave up 4 bases and V 4 bases, and 4 bases lay outside the gene matches. The CDR3, as DNA: TGTGCCAGCAGTTCCTGGACTAGCGGGAGATACGAGCAGTACTTC. Translating gives CASSSWTSGRYEQYF.

In its sample, this clone was seen a few times. V usage is TRBV4-1 and J usage is TRBJ2-1, with a possible D match to TRBD2 (5 bases). Germline CDR1 and CDR2: MGHRA and YSYEKL. Deletions cut 1 base from V and 2 bases from J, with 12 bases between. This CDR3 contains 16 residues. This CDR3 is CASSQGVAKTYNEQFF. The DNA for the CDR3 is TGCGCCAGCAGCCAAGGCGTAGCGAAGACCTACAATGAGCAGTTCTTC.

This clone was observed a handful of times. The genes are TRBV18 and TRBJ1-1, with D perhaps matching TRBD1 (6 bases). The CDR3 runs to 14 residues. The germline V gene encodes CDR1 KGHSH and CDR2 LQKENI. Trimming removed 0 bases at V and 4 bases at J, with 9 bases between. CDR3 sequence reads: CASSPPGGGTEAFF. DNA of the CDR3: TGTGCCAGCTCACCACCGGGAGGGGGCACTGAAGCTTTCTTT. Complete variable domain (other parts from reference TRBV18 and TRBJ1-1): NAGVMQNPRHLVRRRGQEARLRCSPMKGHSHVYWYRQLPEEGLKFMVYLQKENIIDESGMPKERFSAEFPKEGPSILRIQQVVRGDSAAYFCASSPPGGGTEAFFGQGTRLTVV.

This chain links TRBV11-2 with TRBJ1-1; D uncertain. With 0 bases removed from V and 7 bases from J, the gap between germline ends came to 3 bases. Germline CDR1 reads SGHAT; CDR2 reads FQNNGV. The CDR3 spans 11 residues. The DNA for the CDR3 is TGTGCCAGCAGCTTAGAAATTGAAGCTTTCTTT. This gives the protein CASSLEIEAFF.

This chain links TRBV6-1 with TRBJ1-4; D is ambiguous. The V and J ends lost 5 bases and 0 bases respectively, with 10 bases between them. The CDR3 contains 15 residues. The germline CDR1 and CDR2 sequences are MNHNS and SASEGT. CDR3 DNA: TGTGCCAGCAGTCTGACGCTAGCAACTAATGAAAAACTGTTTTTT. This translates into CASSLTLATNEKLFF.

The chain recombines TRBV28 with TRBJ2-3; D unresolved. There are 11 residues in the CDR3. CDR1 and CDR2 from the germline V gene are MDHEN and SYDVKM. Trimming pared 3 bases from V and 5 bases from J, leaving 3 bases between. The DNA for the CDR3 is TGTGCCAGCAGTTTCTTAGATACGCAGTATTTT. Amino acids: CASSFLDTQYF.

The chain links TRBV6-5 to TRBJ1-1, with TRBD1 as a possible D gene (6 bases). V shed 6 bases and J shed 7 bases, with 18 bases lying between them. In germline, CDR1 is MNHEY, CDR2 SVGAGI. The CDR3 consists of 14 residues. CDR3 in DNA: TGTGCCAGCAGCCCACCCCGGGGGCGGGGTGAAGCTTTCTTT. It yields the protein CASSPPRGRGEAFF.

This chain connects TRBV19 to TRBJ2-3; D tentatively reads TRBD1 or TRBD2 (5 bases each). Germline loops: CDR1 LNHDA, CDR2 SQIVND (reference sequence). Trimming took 1 base from V and 2 from J, leaving 10 bases between them. The CDR3 contains 15 residues. The CDR3, as DNA: TGTGCCAGTAGTATAGCTGAGGGGTACACAGATACGCAGTATTTT. Its translation is CASSIAEGYTDTQYF.

The chain recombines TRBV28 with TRBJ1-1; the match to TRBD1 covers 7 bases. The CDR3 length is 15 residues. After removal of 7 bases from V and 1 base from J, the junction contained 9 bases not matched to a gene. CDR1 is MDHEN, CDR2 SYDVKM, per germline. The CDR3: CASTRGGQPNTEAFF. CDR3 sequence (DNA): TGTGCCAGCACGCGGGGGGGACAGCCGAACACTGAAGCTTTCTTT.

The chain carries TRBV23-1 and TRBJ1-5; D remains ambiguous. TRBV23-1 is recorded as an ORF, its role being uncertain. CDR3 size: 15 residues. Trimming pared 5 bases from V and 0 bases from J, leaving 11 bases between. The CDR3 DNA reads as TGCGCCAGCAGTTACGGAGAGTATAGCAATCAGCCCCAGCATTTT. Its protein product is CASSYGEYSNQPQHF.

V is TRBV7-3 and J is TRBJ2-3, with D perhaps matching TRBD1 (6 bases). Trimming removed 1 base from V and 2 bases from J, with 10 bases in between. Germline V gene sequence: CDR1 SGHTA, CDR2 FQGTGA. The CDR3 runs 15 residues. The CDR3 bases are TGTGCCAGCAGCTTAAACACAGGGCTCACAGATACGCAGTATTTT. Translation: CASSLNTGLTDTQYF.

By sample share, this clone is medium-sized (0.01 to 0.1%). The chain is built from TRBV6-5 and TRBJ2-7, with D maybe TRBD1 (6 bases). This CDR3 is built from 15 residues. The germline V and J ends were trimmed by 3 bases and 2 bases, with 14 bases remaining between them. Germline CDR1 MNHEY, CDR2 SVGAGI. CDR3 coding DNA: TGTGCCAGCAGTTATCTTCCCGGGGACACCTACGAGCAGTACTTC. Protein sequence: CASSYLPGDTYEQYF.

The V and J genes are TRBV6-5 and TRBJ2-1, with 10 bases identical to TRBD1. V dropped 7 bases and J dropped 8; count of bases not matched to a gene: 8. The CDR3 spans 14 residues. Germline V gives CDR1 MNHEY, CDR2 SVGAGI. The chain's CDR3 is CASTGTGDFDEQFF. CDR3 nucleotides: TGTGCCAGCACCGGGACAGGGGATTTTGATGAGCAGTTCTTC.